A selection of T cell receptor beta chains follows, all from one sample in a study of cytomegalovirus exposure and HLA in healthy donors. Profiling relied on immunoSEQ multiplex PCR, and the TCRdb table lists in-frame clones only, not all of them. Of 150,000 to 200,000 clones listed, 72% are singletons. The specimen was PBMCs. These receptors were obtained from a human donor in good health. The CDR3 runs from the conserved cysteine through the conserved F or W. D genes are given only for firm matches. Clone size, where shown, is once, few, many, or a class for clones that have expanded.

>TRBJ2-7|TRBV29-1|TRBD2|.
CSVEGPGGGGGPYEQYF
TGCAGCGTTGAAGGGCCGGGGGGGGGCGGGGGACCATACGAGCAGTACTTC
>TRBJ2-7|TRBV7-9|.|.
CASSLKRVDSYEQYF
TGTGCCAGCAGCTTAAAGAGGGTTGACTCCTACGAGCAGTACTTC
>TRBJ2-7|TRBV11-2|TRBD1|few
CASSPRQGAYEQYF
TGTGCCAGCAGCCCCCGACAGGGGGCCTACGAGCAGTACTTC
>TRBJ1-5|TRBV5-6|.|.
CASSLFPGTPNQPQHF
TGTGCCAGCAGCTTGTTTCCCGGGACTCCAAATCAGCCCCAGCATTTT
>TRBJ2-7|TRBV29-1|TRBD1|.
CSAKPGQGAYGQYF
TGCAGCGCGAAGCCGGGACAGGGGGCGTACGGGCAGTACTTC
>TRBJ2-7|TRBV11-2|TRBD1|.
CASSPSPRDRGFSYEQYF
TGTGCCAGCAGCCCATCGCCCCGGGACAGGGGGTTTTCCTACGAGCAGTACTTC
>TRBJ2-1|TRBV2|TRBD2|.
CASSPIGGGQMSEQFF
TGTGCCAGCAGTCCTATCGGGGGGGGCCAAATGTCTGAGCAGTTCTTC
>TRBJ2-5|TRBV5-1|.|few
CASSLVPGETQYF
TGCGCCAGCAGCTTGGTTCCAGGCGAGACCCAGTACTTC
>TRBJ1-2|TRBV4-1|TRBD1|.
CASSTSTGGGSGYTF
TGCGCCAGCAGCACATCGACAGGGGGCGGGAGTGGCTACACCTTC
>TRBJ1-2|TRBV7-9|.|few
CASRDQGGGYTF
TGTGCCAGCAGGGACCAGGGAGGAGGCTACACCTTC
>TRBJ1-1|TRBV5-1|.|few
CASSSSNTEAFF
TGCGCCAGCAGCTCCTCGAACACTGAAGCTTTCTTT
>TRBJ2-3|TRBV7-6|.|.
CASSLDLQTDTQYF
TGTGCCAGCAGCTTAGATCTCCAGACAGATACGCAGTATTTT
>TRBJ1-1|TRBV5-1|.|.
CASSNSALGRMNTEAFF
TGCGCCAGCAGTAACTCCGCTTTGGGGCGGATGAACACTGAAGCTTTCTTT
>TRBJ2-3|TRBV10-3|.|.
CAISVGHTDTQYF
TGTGCCATCAGTGTGGGACACACAGATACGCAGTATTTT
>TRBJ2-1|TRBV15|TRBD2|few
CATSTTASGPLNEQFF
TGTGCCACCAGCACGACAGCTAGCGGACCCCTCAATGAGCAGTTCTTC
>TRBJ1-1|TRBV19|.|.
CASSTGSNTEAFF
TGTGCCAGTAGTACAGGCTCGAACACTGAAGCTTTCTTT
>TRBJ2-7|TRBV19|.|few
CASREQAAYEQYF
TGTGCCAGTAGGGAACAGGCAGCCTACGAGCAGTACTTC
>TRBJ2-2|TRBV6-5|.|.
CASSYDRGGGELFF
TGTGCCAGCAGTTACGACAGGGGAGGGGGGGAGCTGTTTTTT
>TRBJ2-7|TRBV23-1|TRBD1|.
CASGQGLYEQYF
TGCGCCAGCGGACAGGGTTTGTACGAGCAGTACTTC
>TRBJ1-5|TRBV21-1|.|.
CASSTHRGYQPQHF
TGTGCCAGCAGCACCCACCGAGGCTATCAGCCCCAGCATTTT
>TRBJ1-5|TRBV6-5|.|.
CASSAWPGSNQPQHF
TGTGCCAGCAGCGCCTGGCCAGGTAGCAATCAGCCCCAGCATTTT
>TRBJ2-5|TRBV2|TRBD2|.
CASRTSGGGYQETQYF
TGTGCCAGCCGGACTAGCGGGGGGGGGTACCAAGAGACCCAGTACTTC
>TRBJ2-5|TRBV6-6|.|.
CASSYSEGLHF
TGTGCCAGCAGTTACTCGGAGGGGTTGCACTTC
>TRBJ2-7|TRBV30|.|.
CASDRDYEQYF
TGTGCCTCAGACCGGGACTACGAGCAGTACTTC
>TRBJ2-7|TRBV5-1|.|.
CASSRSLGQSYEQYF
TGCGCCAGCAGTCGATCCTTGGGGCAGTCCTACGAGCAGTACTTC
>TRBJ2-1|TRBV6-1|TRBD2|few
CASSAASGGVNEQFF
TGTGCCAGCAGTGCAGCTAGCGGGGGGGTTAATGAGCAGTTCTTC
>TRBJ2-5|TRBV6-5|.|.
CASSFSWRVGETQYF
TGTGCCAGCAGTTTCAGTTGGAGGGTGGGGGAGACCCAGTACTTC
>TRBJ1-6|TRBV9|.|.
CASSVDRQTGSPLHF
TGTGCCAGCAGCGTAGATCGGCAGACGGGTTCACCCCTCCACTTT
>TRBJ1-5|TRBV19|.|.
CASSIGEGVISQPQHF
TGTGCCAGTAGTATAGGGGAGGGGGTAATTTCTCAGCCCCAGCATTTT
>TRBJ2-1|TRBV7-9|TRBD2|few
CASSPRGGAYNEQFF
TGTGCCAGCAGCCCCCGGGGGGGAGCATACAATGAGCAGTTCTTC
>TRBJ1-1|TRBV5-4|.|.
CASSSGPTSLEAFF
TGTGCCAGCAGCTCGGGACCGACTAGCCTTGAAGCTTTCTTT
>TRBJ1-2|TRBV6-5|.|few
CASTPGANYGYTF
TGTGCCAGCACCCCTGGAGCTAACTATGGCTACACCTTC
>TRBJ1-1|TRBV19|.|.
CASSIVRGTLSTEAFF
TGTGCCAGTAGTATTGTCAGGGGAACCCTATCCACTGAAGCTTTCTTT
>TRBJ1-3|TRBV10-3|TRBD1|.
CAISPLQGATGNTIYF
TGTGCCATCAGTCCGCTACAGGGGGCCACTGGAAACACCATATATTTT
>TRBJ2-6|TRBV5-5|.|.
CASSFAGESGANVLTF
TGTGCCAGCAGCTTTGCTGGAGAGTCTGGGGCCAACGTCCTGACTTTC
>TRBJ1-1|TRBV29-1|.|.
CSATEEAEAFF
TGCAGCGCGACCGAGGAGGCTGAAGCTTTCTTT
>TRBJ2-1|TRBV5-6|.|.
CASSLGRGFSYNEQFF
TGTGCCAGCAGCTTGGGGCGGGGATTCTCCTACAATGAGCAGTTCTTC
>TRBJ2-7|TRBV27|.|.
CASSLNADSYEQYF
TGTGCCAGCAGTTTAAATGCAGACTCCTACGAGCAGTACTTC
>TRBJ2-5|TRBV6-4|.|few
CASSDSPGYF
TGTGCCAGCAGTGACTCCCCGGGGTACTTC
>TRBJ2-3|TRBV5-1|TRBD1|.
CASSLRQGSDTQYF
TGCGCCAGCAGCCTACGACAGGGGTCAGATACGCAGTATTTT
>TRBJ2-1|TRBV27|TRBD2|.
CASSPPRTSNDEQFF
TGTGCCAGCAGTCCCCCAAGGACTAGCAACGATGAGCAGTTCTTC